The 17 T cell receptor beta chains listed next were all sequenced from one sample in a study of blood T cells in healthy people across ages. Combining a sample-barcoded 5' primer with a J-beta primer mix, a second PCR ran for 7 to 11 cycles. TCRdb re-derived calls from the 5' RACE reads in MiXCR, one entry per CDR3 protein. The sample carries 1.5 million to 2 million distinct CDR3 sequences, 28% recorded once. Sequences were obtained from blood. The receptors here all came from a woman in her twenties or thirties in good health.

There are a few counts of this clonotype. The chain carries TRBV5-1 and TRBJ2-1, with 9 bases lining up with TRBD1. This CDR3 spans 15 amino acids. Per germline, CDR1 SGHRS and CDR2 YFSETQ. The trim removed 7 bases at V and 3 bases at J, leaving 8 bases unmatched. The CDR3 is CASGRGQGNYNEQFF. The CDR3 DNA sequence: TGCGCCAGCGGTAGGGGACAGGGAAACTACAATGAGCAGTTCTTC.

The chain is built from TRBV20-1 and TRBJ2-1; possible D gene TRBD2, 7 bases. CDR1 is DFQATT and CDR2 is SNEGSKA in the germline V gene (reference sequence). Trimming pared 3 bases from V and 7 bases from J, leaving 28 bases between. The CDR3 is 18 amino acids. CDR3 amino acids: CSASWSGGAGEFRNEQFF. The CDR3 DNA sequence: TGCAGTGCTAGCTGGAGTGGGGGGGCCGGGGAGTTTAGGAATGAGCAGTTCTTC.

To note about this clonotype: Compared with germline, one end of the junction differs, possibly owing to a read error. The chain combines TRBV5-1 with TRBJ2-1, with D possibly TRBD2 on 6 matching bases. There are 15 residues in the CDR3. Germline-derived CDR1 and CDR2 are SGHRS and YFSETQ. The CDR3 is CAGSDSGGIYNEQFF. The CDR3 DNA reads as TGCGCCGGCAGCGACTCCGGAGGGATCTACAATGAGCAGTTCTTC.

To note about this clonotype: The junction and the germline gene differ at one end; a read error may be behind it. DNA of the CDR3: TGTGCCAGCAGCTGGAGCGTGAGCTCCTACAGTGAGCAGTTCTTC. Amino acid sequence: CASSWSVSSYSEQFF. V gene TRBV7-6 combines with J gene TRBJ2-1; D is unclear. Germline lookup yields CDR1 SGHVS and CDR2 FNYEAQ. The CDR3 runs 15 residues.

This chain links TRBV19 with TRBJ2-1; 7 nucleotides align to TRBD2. The CDR3 runs 15 residues. The germline gives CDR1 LNHDA, CDR2 SQIVND (reference sequence). With 9 bases clipped from V and 0 bases from J, the junction kept 8 bases outside the gene matches. This chain's CDR3 is CASLNWGGSYNEQFF. CDR3 coding DNA: TGTGCCAGCTTAAATTGGGGGGGCTCCTACAATGAGCAGTTCTTC.

This clonotype came up many times. The chain recombines TRBV20-1 with TRBJ1-5; 9 bases fit TRBD1. CDR3 size: 15 residues. Per germline, CDR1 DFQATT and CDR2 SNEGSKA (reference sequence). With 5 bases clipped from V and 2 bases from J, the junction kept 7 bases outside the gene matches. CDR3 bases: TGCAGTGCTTCGGGACAGGGCGGGCGCAATCAGCCCCAGCATTTT. This gives the protein CSASGQGGRNQPQHF.

V gene TRBV30 combines with J gene TRBJ2-1, with 9 bases fitting TRBD2. The CDR3 consists of 15 residues. Germline CDR1 and CDR2: GTSNPN and SVGIG (reference sequence). After removal of 2 bases from V and 2 bases from J, the junction contained 4 bases not matched to a gene. The DNA for the CDR3 is TGTGCCTGGAGTATTGGCGGGGGGGCCTACAATGAGCAGTTCTTC. Its translation is CAWSIGGGAYNEQFF.

This clonotype was recorded at least ten times. The chain employs TRBV6-6 and TRBJ2-4; 7 bases line up with TRBD1. Germline V lookup: CDR1 MNHNY, CDR2 SVGAGI (reference sequence). The CDR3 covers 15 residues. V trimming: 5 bases; J trimming: 6 bases; junction bases outside the gene matches: 10. The CDR3 region has the DNA TGTGCCAGCAGTACCTCAGGGGGAGTCGCAAACATTCAGTACTTC. It encodes CASSTSGGVANIQYF.

The chain carries TRBV7-9 and TRBJ2-7; 7 nucleotides line up with TRBD2. The V and J ends lost 1 base and 7 bases, in that order; junction bases with no gene match: 7. The germline CDR1 and CDR2 sequences are SEHNR and FQNEAQ (reference sequence). The CDR3 totals 14 residues. CDR3 region: CASSLELALNEQYF. The CDR3 DNA reads TGTGCCAGCAGCTTAGAACTAGCGCTCAATGAGCAGTACTTC. The full variable domain, with the rest looked up from reference TRBV7-9 and TRBJ2-7, is DTGVSQNPRHKITKRGQNVTFRCDPISEHNRLYWYRQTLGQGPEFLTYFQNEAQLEKSRLLSDRFSAERPKGSFSTLEIQRTEQGDSAMYLCASSLELALNEQYFGPGTRLTVT.

CDR3 in DNA: TGTGCCAGCAGCTTACGGTTTAGCGGGGGGGCCTCCAATGAGCAGTTCTTC. Its protein is CASSLRFSGGASNEQFF. This chain uses TRBV7-2 with TRBJ2-1, with 11 bases identical to TRBD2. The CDR3 length is 17 residues. Germline CDR1 SGHTA, CDR2 FQGNSA. V trimming: 2 bases; J trimming: 6 bases; junction bases outside the gene matches: 9.

This clonotype was picked up a small number of times. The gene calls are TRBV2 and TRBJ2-7; D unresolved. V gave up 6 bases and J gave up 11 bases, with 8 bases separating them. Germline CDR1 and CDR2: SNHLY and FYNNEI. The CDR3 totals 9 residues. DNA for the CDR3: TGTGCCAGCAGCCCCAGGAAGTACTTC. It codes for CASSPRKYF.

The chain uses TRBV7-2 and TRBJ2-1; 8 positions match TRBD2. CDR1 is SGHTA and CDR2 is FQGNSA in the germline V gene. CDR3 size: 14 residues. After removal of 2 bases from V and 7 bases from J, the junction contained 4 bases not matched to a gene. This chain's CDR3 is CASSLIASGNEQFF. CDR3 nucleotides: TGTGCCAGCAGCTTAATCGCTAGCGGGAATGAGCAGTTCTTC.

This rearrangement joins TRBV18 to TRBJ2-5, with 9 bases aligning to TRBD1. The CDR3 runs 15 residues. V lost 2 bases and J lost 1; bases outside the gene matches: 2. Germline loops: CDR1 KGHSH, CDR2 LQKENI. The CDR3 DNA reads as TGTGCCAGCTCACCAGGGACAGGGACCCAAGAGACCCAGTACTTC. Translation gives CASSPGTGTQETQYF. The variable domain in full, with the rest retrieved from reference TRBV18 and TRBJ2-5, is NAGVMQNPRHLVRRRGQEARLRCSPMKGHSHVYWYRQLPEEGLKFMVYLQKENIIDESGMPKERFSAEFPKEGPSILRIQQVVRGDSAAYFCASSPGTGTQETQYFGPGTRLLVL.

The table lists this clonotype with a few counts. CDR3 DNA: TGTGCCAGCAAGGAGGATCTCGGTGAGCAGTTCTTC. Its protein is CASKEDLGEQFF. The chain is built from TRBV7-9 and TRBJ2-1, with TRBD2 as a possible D gene (5 bases). The CDR3 is 12 residues long. V lost 7 bases and J lost 9, with 13 bases in between. In germline, CDR1 is SEHNR, CDR2 FQNEAQ (reference sequence).

The chain uses TRBV21-1 and TRBJ2-3; the table's TRBD2 call for D was not verified on the DNA. TRBV21-1 is tagged as a pseudogene. CDR3 length: 15 amino acids. In nucleotides, the CDR3 is TGTGCCAGGTGGACTAGCGGGAAGCTCACAGATACGCAGTATTTT. Translation: CARWTSGKLTDTQYF.

In its sample, this clonotype was seen a few times. V gene TRBV15 combines with J gene TRBJ1-1; unclear D gene. The CDR3 consists of 16 residues. Germline CDR1 LNHNV, CDR2 YYDKDF (reference sequence). Trimming took off 2 bases at V and 6 bases at J, with 19 bases between the two ends. The CDR3 loop reads CATSRPSGPVGPEAFF. The CDR3 coding sequence is TGTGCCACCAGCAGACCCTCCGGACCCGTTGGGCCTGAAGCTTTCTTT. The full variable domain, its missing parts supplied by reference TRBV15 and TRBJ1-1, is DAMVIQNPRYQVTQFGKPVTLSCSQTLNHNVMYWYQQKSSQAPKLLFHYYDKDFNNEADTPDNFQSRRPNTSFCFLDIRSPGLGDTAMYLCATSRPSGPVGPEAFFGQGTRLTVV.

The chain joins TRBV20-1 to TRBJ2-4, with D tentatively TRBD2 (6 bases). The DNA end is more similar to TRBJ2-7, so the J call may be wrong. Per germline, CDR1 DFQATT and CDR2 SNEGSKA (reference sequence). The CDR3 totals 12 residues. The chain's CDR3 is CSVRGLRYEQYF. The CDR3 DNA reads as TGCAGTGTTCGGGGACTTAGGTACGAGCAGTACTTC.